A single sample is the source of the 30 T cell receptor beta chains below, sequenced in a study of blood T cell repertoires in COVID-19. The assay was immunoSEQ multiplex PCR, and TCRdb's table has in-frame clones only and misses some. The profile shows around 250,000 clones, about 80% of them singletons. Material for sequencing was peripheral blood. The receptor set was obtained from a man aged 30-40 years who had recovered from COVID-19.

This chain uses TRBV10-3 with TRBJ1-6, with 9 bases aligning to TRBD1. Germline assignment: CDR1 ENHRY and CDR2 SYGVKD. This CDR3 spans 14 amino acids. Trimming removed 10 bases from V and 7 bases from J; junction bases left unmatched: 8. The CDR3 DNA reads as TGTGCCAGCGGGTCCGGACAGGGGAATTCACCCCTCCACTTT. Protein product: CASGSGQGNSPLHF.

The chain links TRBV28 to TRBJ2-7, with D unresolved. Germline lookup yields CDR1 MDHEN and CDR2 SYDVKM. The CDR3 runs 15 residues. V shed 3 bases and J shed 3 bases, with 15 bases lying between them. The DNA of the CDR3 is TGTGCCAGCAGTTTGTCCCTAAGCCCATACTACGAGCAGTACGTC. It is translated as CASSLSLSPYYEQYV.

The rearrangement links TRBV9 to TRBJ2-1, with 13 bases aligning to TRBD2. The junction had 17 bases not matched to a gene; V was cut back by 4 bases and J by 4 bases. Germline CDR1 and CDR2: SGDLS and YYNGEE. The CDR3 consists of 20 residues. CDR3: CASSSRLAGGLRPPYNEQFF. CDR3 DNA: TGTGCCAGCAGCTCCAGACTAGCGGGGGGCCTACGCCCGCCTTACAATGAGCAGTTCTTC.

The rearrangement uses TRBV11-2 and TRBJ2-7; TRBD1 is a possible D gene (6 bases). Germline CDR1 SGHAT, CDR2 FQNNGV. V shed 6 bases and J shed 2 bases, with 17 bases lying between them. This CDR3 has 15 residues. The CDR3 here is CASRNPGQKTYEQYF. In nucleotides, the CDR3 is TGTGCCAGCAGAAATCCGGGACAAAAGACCTACGAGCAGTACTTC.

The V gene is TRBV18, the J gene TRBJ1-6, with D possibly TRBD1 on 5 matching bases. This CDR3 is built from 13 residues. Germline V gene sequence: CDR1 KGHSH, CDR2 LQKENI. V shed 3 bases and J shed 7 bases, with 7 bases lying between them. The CDR3: CASSPRENSPLHF. The DNA of the CDR3 is TGTGCCAGCTCACCCAGGGAAAATTCACCCCTCCACTTT.

The chain employs TRBV5-4 and TRBJ1-1; 10 bases are a match to TRBD1. J was trimmed by 6 bases and V by 3 bases; bases with no gene match: 5. In germline, CDR1 is SGHNT, CDR2 YYREEE (reference sequence). This CDR3 contains 14 residues. The CDR3 here is CASSSRQGAPEAFF. In DNA, the CDR3 is TGTGCCAGCAGCTCGCGACAGGGGGCGCCTGAAGCTTTCTTT. Full variable domain (outside the CDR3, taken from reference TRBV5-4 and TRBJ1-1): ETGVTQSPTHLIKTRGQQVTLRCSSQSGHNTVSWYQQALGQGPQFIFQYYREEENGRGNFPPRFSGLQFPNYSSELNVNALELDDSALYLCASSSRQGAPEAFFGQGTRLTVV.

The rearrangement joins TRBV7-2 to TRBJ2-2, with D unclear. The V gene's germline CDR1 is SGHTA and CDR2 FQGNSA. The germline V and J ends were trimmed by 10 bases and 2 bases, with 11 bases remaining between them. This CDR3 region has 13 residues. The CDR3 here is CAIETENTGELFF. DNA for the CDR3: TGTGCCATCGAGACTGAAAACACCGGGGAGCTGTTTTTT.

The chain has TRBV2 and TRBJ2-5, with a tentative D call TRBD1 (6 bases). Trimming stripped 2 bases from V and 0 bases from J, with 10 bases between. The CDR3 spans 15 residues. Germline lookup yields CDR1 SNHLY and CDR2 FYNNEI. CDR3: CASSEQGQNQETQYF. In DNA form, the CDR3 reads TGTGCCAGCAGTGAACAAGGACAGAACCAAGAGACCCAGTACTTC.

This clone was seen many times. This rearrangement joins TRBV2 to TRBJ2-3; TRBD2 agrees at 9 bases. The CDR3 extends over 15 amino acids. The J segment lost 2 bases and the V segment lost 7 bases, leaving 7 bases of the junction unmatched. Germline V gives CDR1 SNHLY, CDR2 FYNNEI. Written as DNA, the CDR3 is TGTGCCAGCACTGGGGCGGGGGGGGCCACAGATACGCAGTATTTT. Amino acids: CASTGAGGATDTQYF.

The V call is TRBV3-1 (or the pseudogene TRBV3-2), the J call TRBJ2-5, with D perhaps matching TRBD2 (5 bases). The germline V gene encodes CDR1 LGHDT and CDR2 YNNKEL (reference sequence). V was cut by 4 bases and J by 2 bases, with 14 bases left in between. The CDR3 length is 15 residues. CDR3 DNA sequence: TGTGCCAGCAGCCTCCCGTCGGGGTCACAAGAGACCCAGTACTTC. Its translation: CASSLPSGSQETQYF.

The chain carries TRBV6-2 or TRBV6-3 and TRBJ2-3; the match to TRBD2 covers 7 bases. V lost 6 bases and J lost 2; bases outside the gene matches: 8. Germline assignment: CDR1 MNHEY and CDR2 SVGEGT. The CDR3 length is 15 residues. The CDR3 nucleotides are TGTGCCAGCAGCCCCGGGGACTACGCCACAGATACGCAGTATTTT. This encodes CASSPGDYATDTQYF.

This chain connects TRBV5-8 to TRBJ1-6; 7 nucleotides agree with TRBD1. CDR3 length equals 13 residues. CDR1 is SGHTS, CDR2 YDEGEE, per germline. The J segment lost 8 bases and the V segment lost 4 bases, leaving 3 bases of the junction unmatched. In DNA form, the CDR3 reads TGTGCCAGCAGCCCCAGGGGGTATTCACCCCTCCACTTT. As protein: CASSPRGYSPLHF.

On this clone: The sample contains more than one DNA sequence encoding this CDR3. The V and J genes are TRBV27 and TRBJ2-3; 9 bases match TRBD1. Germline trimming cut 6 bases from V and 6 bases from J; bases unmatched to any gene: 10. The germline V gene encodes CDR1 MNHEY and CDR2 SMNVEV (reference sequence). This CDR3 is 15 amino acids long. The CDR3 sequence: CASSPGTGNADTQYF. The CDR3 DNA reads as TGTGCCAGCAGCCCAGGGACAGGGAATGCTGATACGCAGTATTTT.

The J gene is TRBJ2-1, the V gene TRBV4-1; 11 nucleotides match TRBD2. Losses at the gene ends were 6 bases for V and 7 bases for J; bases not matched to a gene: 8. Germline V gives CDR1 MGHRA, CDR2 YSYEKL. CDR3 size: 15 residues. CDR3 amino acids: CASRRAGTSGNEQFF. CDR3 DNA sequence: TGCGCCAGCAGGAGAGCCGGGACTAGCGGTAATGAGCAGTTCTTC.

The chain combines TRBV5-4 with TRBJ2-7, with 8 bases lining up with TRBD1. V lost 4 bases to trimming and J lost 4 bases; unmatched junction nucleotides: 10. The CDR3 length is 15 residues. Germline V gene sequence: CDR1 SGHNT, CDR2 YYREEE (reference sequence). CDR3 sequence: CASSPGGQGRYEQYF. DNA for the CDR3: TGTGCCAGCAGCCCCGGAGGACAGGGACGGTACGAGCAGTACTTC.

The rearrangement joins TRBV5-1 to TRBJ1-2, with 10 bases identical to TRBD1. The CDR3 covers 15 residues. Germline V CDR1 and CDR2: SGHRS, YFSETQ. Germline trimming cut 1 base from V and 4 bases from J; bases unmatched to any gene: 4. For the CDR3, the DNA is TGCGCCAGCAGCTTGTCGGGACAGGGGATCTATGGCTACACCTTC. It codes for CASSLSGQGIYGYTF.

The rearrangement uses TRBV18 and TRBJ1-2; tentative D call: TRBD1 (6 bases). V was shortened by 2 bases and J by 5 bases, with 24 bases between the two germline ends. The CDR3 is 18 amino acids. Germline assignment: CDR1 KGHSH and CDR2 LQKENI. CDR3 loop: CASSPAGAPAATGYGYTF. The CDR3 bases are TGTGCCAGCTCACCAGCAGGGGCCCCGGCGGCAACGGGTTATGGCTACACCTTC.

This clone is a singleton in its sample. The chain links TRBV7-8 to TRBJ1-1, with 8 nucleotides matching TRBD1. Trimming at V came to 1 base and at J to 5 bases, leaving 3 bases not matched to a gene. The germline gives CDR1 SGHVS, CDR2 FQNEAQ. This CDR3 comprises 14 residues. CDR3 sequence: CASSLGTGSTEAFF. Written as DNA, the CDR3 is TGTGCCAGCAGCTTAGGGACAGGGTCGACTGAAGCTTTCTTT.

The V call is TRBV2, the J call TRBJ2-7; 7 bases are shared with TRBD1. Trimming cost V 2 bases and J 4 bases; bases outside gene matches: 8. Germline CDR1 reads SNHLY; CDR2 reads FYNNEI. The length of the CDR3 is 15 residues. This CDR3 reads CASSEPGGDGYEQYF. In DNA, the CDR3 is TGTGCCAGCAGTGAACCAGGGGGAGATGGGTACGAGCAGTACTTC.

The V and J genes are TRBV19 and TRBJ2-5, with a possible D match to TRBD2 (5 bases). CDR1 is LNHDA and CDR2 is SQIVND in the germline V gene (reference sequence). The germline V and J ends were trimmed by 3 bases and 3 bases, with 11 bases remaining between them. The CDR3 contains 14 residues. CDR3 sequence (DNA): TGTGCCAGTAGTATCCGGGGAATAAAAGAGACCCAGTACTTC. Protein sequence: CASSIRGIKETQYF.

The chain uses TRBV11-2 and TRBJ2-2; D is perhaps TRBD2 (5 bases). There are 16 residues in the CDR3. The V end lost 0 bases, the J end lost 0 bases, and 8 bases lay between the germline ends. Germline loops: CDR1 SGHAT, CDR2 FQNNGV. The CDR3 loop reads CASSLDRGTNTGELFF. The CDR3 DNA follows: TGTGCCAGCAGCTTAGACCGGGGTACGAACACCGGGGAGCTGTTTTTT.

In its sample, this clone was seen once. This chain connects TRBV13 to TRBJ2-2; 8 nucleotides align to TRBD2. J gave up 6 bases and V 5 bases, and 8 bases lay outside the gene matches. From germline, CDR1 is PRHDT and CDR2 FYEKMQ (reference sequence). This CDR3 region has 15 residues. The CDR3 bases are TGTGCCAGCAGCCCTTCGGGGGGGCCTGCCGGGGAGCTGTTTTTT. It is translated as CASSPSGGPAGELFF.

The chain uses TRBV5-1 and TRBJ2-7, with 7 bases lining up with TRBD2. The germline V gene has CDR1 SGHRS and CDR2 YFSETQ. The CDR3 extends over 16 amino acids. V was clipped by 4 bases and J by 0 bases; unmatched bases: 10. CDR3 nucleotides: TGCGCCAGCAGCCCCGGGGGGACCATGAGCTCCTACGAGCAGTACTTC. This sequence encodes CASSPGGTMSSYEQYF.

The V gene is TRBV7-9, the J gene TRBJ1-5; D unresolved. Germline assignment: CDR1 SEHNR and CDR2 FQNEAQ (reference sequence). V dropped 4 bases and J dropped 4 bases, with 8 bases sitting between them. CDR3 length equals 13 residues. CDR3 sequence (DNA): TGTGCCAGCAGCTCAAGCGATAATCAGCCCCAGCATTTT. Its translation: CASSSSDNQPQHF.

The chain couples TRBV15 to TRBJ1-5, with TRBD1 as a possible D gene (6 bases). Germline values: CDR1 LNHNV, CDR2 YYDKDF (reference sequence). This CDR3 comprises 14 residues. Deletions cut 5 bases from V and 5 bases from J, with 13 bases between. The CDR3 spells CATSRGGGDQPQHF. Written as DNA, the CDR3 is TGTGCCACCAGCCGCGGGGGGGGCGATCAGCCCCAGCATTTT.

The CDR3 coding sequence is TGCGCCAGCAGTGTGGGGAGGGACGGTGAAGCTTTCTTT. Its translation: CASSVGRDGEAFF. The genes are TRBV10-2 and TRBJ1-1, with a tentative D call TRBD1 (5 bases). V was pared by 4 bases and J by 7 bases, with 13 bases between. The CDR3 runs to 13 residues. CDR1 and CDR2 from the germline V gene are WSHSY and SAAADI.

This clone has at least ten counts. The gene calls are TRBV4-1 and TRBJ2-1; tentatively, D is TRBD1 (6 bases). From germline, CDR1 is MGHRA and CDR2 YSYEKL. This CDR3 spans 14 amino acids. Trimming cost V 1 base and J 4 bases, with 8 bases left between them. The CDR3 DNA is TGCGCCAGCAGCCAAGTAGGGGGATACAATGAGCAGTTCTTC. It codes for CASSQVGGYNEQFF.

The CDR3 coding sequence is TGTGCCAGCAGTTTTACAGGACCGAGCTCTGGGGCCAACGTCCTGACTTTC. This sequence encodes CASSFTGPSSGANVLTF. The V and J genes are TRBV28 and TRBJ2-6; weak D call: TRBD1 (5 bases). Per the germline V gene, CDR1 is MDHEN and CDR2 is SYDVKM. CDR3 length: 17 amino acids. The V end was cut by 3 bases, the J end by 0 bases, with 12 bases between.

The gene calls are TRBV5-4 and TRBJ1-6, with 7 positions matching TRBD1. Germline CDR1 SGHNT, CDR2 YYREEE (reference sequence). The CDR3 extends over 15 amino acids. With V trimmed by 4 bases and J by 6 bases, 7 bases remained unmatched. The chain's CDR3 is CASSTLDRLNSPLHF. The CDR3 region has the DNA TGTGCCAGCAGCACCCTGGACAGGCTTAATTCACCCCTCCACTTT.

A few counts support this clone. The V and J genes are TRBV5-4 and TRBJ2-5; possibly TRBD1 for D (6 bases). The CDR3 is made up of 11 amino acids. Germline V lookup: CDR1 SGHNT, CDR2 YYREEE (reference sequence). Trimming left V 4 bases short and J 10 bases short, with 11 bases between. The CDR3 is CASSTPGHQYF. CDR3 nucleotide sequence: TGTGCCAGCAGCACCCCGGGACACCAGTACTTC.